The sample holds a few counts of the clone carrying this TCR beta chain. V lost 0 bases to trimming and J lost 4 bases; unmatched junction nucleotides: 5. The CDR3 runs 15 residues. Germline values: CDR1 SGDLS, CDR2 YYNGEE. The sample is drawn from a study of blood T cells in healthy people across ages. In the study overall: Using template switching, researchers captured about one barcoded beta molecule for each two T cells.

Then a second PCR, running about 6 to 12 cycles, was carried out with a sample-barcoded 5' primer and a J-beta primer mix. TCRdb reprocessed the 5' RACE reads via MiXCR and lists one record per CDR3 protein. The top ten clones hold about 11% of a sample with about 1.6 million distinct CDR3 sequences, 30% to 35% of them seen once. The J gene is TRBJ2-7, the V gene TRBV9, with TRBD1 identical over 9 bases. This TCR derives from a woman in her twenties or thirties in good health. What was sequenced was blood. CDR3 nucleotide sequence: TGTGCCAGCAGCGTAGCGTCGGGACAGGGATACGAGCAGTACTTC. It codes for CASSVASGQGYEQYF.